A single sample gave rise to the 15 T cell receptor beta chains below, sequenced in a study of blood T cells in healthy people across ages. Next came a second PCR, run for about 7 to 12 cycles, which used a sample-barcoded 5' primer along with a J-beta primer mix. TCRdb reprocessed the 5' RACE reads with MiXCR, giving one entry per CDR3 protein. The data contain 780,000 or so distinct CDR3 sequences, 20% to 25% of them seen just once; the ten biggest clones take up under 4.5%. This same sample was also taken into another study, of T cells of mothers and their children.

The sequenced sample was blood. These receptor sequences come from a boy aged 5-17 years in good health.

This clonotype has just a few counts. The chain joins TRBV7-2 to TRBJ2-5, with 12 bases lining up with TRBD2. CDR3 length: 16 residues. Germline CDR1 reads SGHTA; CDR2 reads FQGNSA. V lost 2 bases, J lost 5 bases, and 6 bases stayed unmatched. CDR3 coding DNA: TGTGCCAGCAGCTTAATGTCTAGCGGGGGGGCCGAGACCCAGTACTTC. Translation gives CASSLMSSGGAETQYF. The full variable domain, its missing parts supplied by reference TRBV7-2 and TRBJ2-5, is GAGVSQSPSNKVTEKGKDVELRCDPISGHTALYWYRQSLGQGLEFLIYFQGNSAPDKSGLPSDRFSAERTGGSVSTLTIQRTQQEDSAVYLCASSLMSSGGAETQYFGPGTRLLVL.

Concerning this clonotype: Relative to the germline gene, one junction end is altered; a read error may explain this. V is TRBV28 and J is TRBJ2-5; D uncertain. The tail of the sequence fits TRBJ2-7 better, so the J call may be wrong. The germline V gene has CDR1 MDHEN and CDR2 SYDVKM. The CDR3 spans 12 residues. The CDR3 nucleotides are TGTGCCGGCAGTTTAGTTCCTGGCGAGCAGTACTTC. Translation gives CAGSLVPGEQYF.

This sequence joins TRBV9 and TRBJ2-7, with D perhaps given as TRBD1 or TRBD2 (5 bases each). The V gene lost 2 bases and the J gene lost 1 base, with 10 bases spanning the gap. The germline CDR1 and CDR2 sequences are SGDLS and YYNGEE. This CDR3 is built from 14 residues. The DNA of the CDR3 is TGTGCCAGCAGCGTGGGGACCGTTTCCTACGAGCAGTACTTC. The encoded protein is CASSVGTVSYEQYF.

This clonotype appeared many times. The V call is TRBV5-1, the J call TRBJ2-1; 10 bases align to TRBD2. CDR1 is SGHRS, CDR2 YFSETQ, per germline. This CDR3 is 15 amino acids long. V dropped 0 bases and J dropped 8; count of bases not matched to a gene: 5. The CDR3 loop reads CASSLVLAGADEQFF. The CDR3, as DNA: TGCGCCAGCAGCTTGGTGCTAGCGGGAGCCGATGAGCAGTTCTTC.

The gene calls are TRBV27 and TRBJ2-3, with a tentative D call TRBD2 (6 bases). There are 15 residues in the CDR3. Deletions cut 4 bases from V and 0 bases from J, with 11 bases between. In germline, CDR1 is MNHEY, CDR2 SMNVEV (reference sequence). CDR3 amino acids: CASSWAGLSTDTQYF. The CDR3 DNA reads TGTGCCAGCAGTTGGGCGGGACTTAGCACAGATACGCAGTATTTT.

The V call is TRBV20-1, the J call TRBJ2-3; 8 nucleotides align to TRBD2. The CDR3 spans 14 residues. The germline gives CDR1 DFQATT, CDR2 SNEGSKA (reference sequence). With V trimmed by 6 bases and J by 0 bases, 5 bases remained unmatched. The CDR3 reads CSAPGTRSTDTQYF. CDR3 nucleotide sequence: TGCAGTGCGCCCGGGACTAGGAGCACAGATACGCAGTATTTT.

The sample holds a few counts of this clonotype. V usage is TRBV29-1 and J usage is TRBJ2-3; D possibly corresponds to TRBD1 (6 bases). Trimming shortened V by 1 base and J by 5 bases, and 13 bases separated the two germline ends. The CDR3 consists of 14 residues. Germline V gives CDR1 SQVTM, CDR2 ANQGSEA. CDR3 DNA: TGCAGCGTTGAAGGCCGGGACATCCAAGATACGCAGTATTTT. It is translated as CSVEGRDIQDTQYF.

Only a few counts were recorded for this clonotype. The V call is TRBV9, the J call TRBJ2-7, with 7 bases that match TRBD1. Germline-derived CDR1 and CDR2 are SGDLS and YYNGEE. V trimming: 2 bases; J trimming: 6 bases; junction bases outside the gene matches: 8. The length of the CDR3 is 14 residues. CDR3 bases: TGTGCCAGCAGCGTTGGGACAGCCGGACGCGAGCAGTACTTC. Translating gives CASSVGTAGREQYF.

This clonotype was recorded a few times. This chain links TRBV7-9 with TRBJ2-7; D perhaps matches TRBD2 (6 bases). Trimming cost V 6 bases and J 5 bases, with 11 bases left between them. From germline, CDR1 is SEHNR and CDR2 FQNEAQ (reference sequence). This CDR3 contains 12 residues. CDR3 DNA: TGTGCCAGCAGATCCCCGGGAGACGAGCAGTACTTC. Protein product: CASRSPGDEQYF.

Regarding this clonotype: Germline and junction disagree at one end, which may indicate a read error. The chain carries TRBV28 and TRBJ2-4, with D possibly being TRBD1 or TRBD2 (5 bases each). The CDR3 totals 14 residues. The V gene's germline CDR1 is MDHEN and CDR2 SYDVKM. CDR3 residues: CAGSLWQGVGIQYF. The CDR3 DNA follows: TGTGCCGGCAGTTTATGGCAGGGAGTTGGCATTCAGTACTTC.

V is TRBV7-9 and J is TRBJ2-7; TRBD2 matches at 13 bases. Germline V gene lookup returns CDR1 SEHNR and CDR2 FQNEAQ (reference sequence). CDR3 size: 16 residues. Trimming at V came to 5 bases and at J to 5 bases, leaving 9 bases not matched to a gene. The CDR3 region has the DNA TGTGCCAGCAGCCCTGGACTAGCGGGAGAGGGAAACGAGCAGTACTTC. The encoded protein is CASSPGLAGEGNEQYF.

This clonotype has just a few counts. This chain connects TRBV28 to TRBJ1-2, with D perhaps matching TRBD1 (5 bases). CDR3 length: 15 amino acids. Germline V lookup: CDR1 MDHEN, CDR2 SYDVKM. Between the trimmed V and J ends, which lost 5 bases and 8 bases, there was a span of 21 bases. CDR3 sequence reads: CASSPRGRPPGGYTF. Here the CDR3 DNA reads TGTGCCAGCAGTCCCCGGGGGAGGCCACCGGGGGGCTACACCTTC.

This rearrangement joins TRBV28 to TRBJ2-7; D gene uncertain. Deletions cut 5 bases from V and 2 bases from J, with 16 bases between. There are 15 residues in the CDR3. Germline lookup yields CDR1 MDHEN and CDR2 SYDVKM. This CDR3 is CASSPLPAEAYEQYF. The CDR3 DNA reads as TGTGCCAGCAGTCCTCTTCCAGCAGAAGCCTACGAGCAGTACTTC.

The rearrangement links TRBV20-1 to TRBJ2-3; 9 bases align to TRBD2. Germline CDR1 DFQATT, CDR2 SNEGSKA (reference sequence). The CDR3 covers 15 residues. J was trimmed by 4 bases and V by 7 bases; bases with no gene match: 12. Here the CDR3 DNA reads TGCAGTGGGGACGGGACTAGCAAGGGGGCAGATACGCAGTATTTT. Its protein product is CSGDGTSKGADTQYF.

With respect to this clonotype: One end of the junction varies from germline; a read error may be responsible. This chain connects TRBV9 to TRBJ1-1; 9 bases line up with TRBD1. CDR1 is SGDLS and CDR2 is YYNGEE in the germline V gene. The CDR3 contains 15 residues. In DNA, the CDR3 is TGTGCCAGCAGCGCGCGGGACAGGGTGAACGCTGAAGCTTTCTTT. The encoded protein is CASSARDRVNAEAFF.